Reported below is one TCR beta chain. Those enrolled, adults aged roughly 18 to 95 years, came from under 25 US areas. V shed 6 bases, J shed 4 bases, and the junction held 7 bases outside the gene matches. The CDR3 is 14 residues long. Per germline, CDR1 MDHEN and CDR2 SYDVKM. Under the authors' procedure: Scientists estimated how many nucleated cells there were by amplifying reference gene primers. The data were produced by immunoSEQ multiplex PCR, yet TCRdb's version contains in-frame clones alone and is incomplete. V and J calls and clone size are as listed in that table; D and trimming were resolved from the DNA. The sample has about 240,000 clones, around 89% seen once. The data were obtained in a study of blood T cell repertoires in COVID-19. Across the study: T cells, B-cell-depleted T cells, or PBMCs provided the cDNA or gDNA that served as material.

The rearrangement uses TRBV28 and TRBJ1-2; 8 bases line up with TRBD1. The receptor comes from a young woman who had recovered from COVID-19. Sample: PBMCs or T cells enriched from blood (not recorded which). The CDR3 protein is CASRPMTGVYGYTF. DNA for the CDR3: TGTGCCAGCAGACCGATGACAGGGGTCTATGGCTACACCTTC.